One sample yielded the 29 T cell receptor beta chains listed below, sequenced in a study of shared clonotypes between healthy human individuals. TCRdb's copy holds only in-frame clones and misses some; the assay was immunoSEQ multiplex PCR. The table has 2.3 million or so clones, approximately 95% seen once. Sequenced sample: naive CD4+ T cells from PBMCs. Subset noted: CD45RA+ positively selected. The receptors were gathered from a man between 18 and 35 years old in good health. Some clones in this sample may be carry-over from other donors' samples.

The chain employs TRBV28 and TRBJ2-5; possibly TRBD1 for D (5 bases). V lost 0 bases, J lost 3 bases, and 11 bases lay in between. Germline values: CDR1 MDHEN, CDR2 SYDVKM. This CDR3 is built from 15 residues. Here the CDR3 DNA reads TGTGCCAGCAGTTTATGGCGAGACAGTAAAGAGACCCAGTACTTC. This gives the protein CASSLWRDSKETQYF.

The V gene is TRBV18, the J gene TRBJ1-2; possibly TRBD1 for D (5 bases). CDR1 and CDR2 from the germline V gene are KGHSH and LQKENI. V lost 1 base, J lost 7 bases, and 19 bases lay in between. CDR3 length equals 16 residues. The DNA for the CDR3 is TGTGCCAGCTCACCACTGCAGGGAGGGCGAGTGGGTGGCTACACCTTC. Protein sequence: CASSPLQGGRVGGYTF.

V usage is TRBV10-3 and J usage is TRBJ1-6; D is ambiguous. From germline, CDR1 is ENHRY and CDR2 SYGVKD. The CDR3 totals 14 residues. V gave up 7 bases and J gave up 6 bases, with 13 bases separating them. CDR3 sequence reads: CAITAEPINSPLHF. Here the CDR3 DNA reads TGTGCCATCACGGCGGAACCGATTAATTCACCCCTCCACTTT.

This clone was counted a few times. The chain has TRBV4-2 and TRBJ1-1; D ambiguous. The CDR3 runs to 13 residues. V was shortened by 4 bases and J by 0 bases, with 6 bases between the two germline ends. The germline CDR1 and CDR2 sequences are LGHNA and YNFKEQ. The CDR3 sequence: CASSRGVNTEAFF. The CDR3 DNA is TGTGCCAGCAGCCGAGGTGTGAACACTGAAGCTTTCTTT.

The chain carries TRBV28 and TRBJ2-7, with D perhaps matching TRBD1 or TRBD2 (5 bases each). V was trimmed by 8 bases and J by 2 bases, leaving 7 bases between them. The germline V gene has CDR1 MDHEN and CDR2 SYDVKM. This CDR3 is 11 amino acids long. CDR3 coding DNA: TGTGCCAGCGGGACCCCCTACGAGCAGTACTTC. It codes for CASGTPYEQYF.

The chain combines TRBV30 with TRBJ1-3; D is undetermined. The CDR3 extends over 18 amino acids. V lost 3 bases to trimming and J lost 4 bases, with 25 bases between them. CDR1 is GTSNPN, CDR2 SVGIG, per germline (reference sequence). CDR3 region: CAWSPARKLPPGGNTIYF. The CDR3 bases are TGTGCCTGGAGCCCCGCCAGAAAACTTCCACCTGGAGGAAACACCATATATTTT.

The chain uses TRBV11-2 and TRBJ2-2, with 7 bases fitting TRBD1. The CDR3 has 16 amino acids. Unmatched junction bases numbered 10, after V lost 5 bases and J lost 4 bases. The germline V gene has CDR1 SGHAT and CDR2 FQNNGV. The CDR3 sequence: CASSESPGQFTGELFF. In nucleotides, the CDR3 is TGTGCCAGCAGCGAATCCCCGGGACAGTTCACCGGGGAGCTGTTTTTT.

The rearrangement uses TRBV6-6 and TRBJ1-5; 7 bases agree with TRBD1. Germline V CDR1 and CDR2: MNHNY, SVGAGI (reference sequence). The CDR3 is 15 amino acids. V gave up 6 bases and J gave up 6 bases; unmatched junction bases: 11. The CDR3 protein is CASRQTGIEGQPQHF. CDR3 nucleotides: TGTGCCAGCAGACAGACAGGGATTGAAGGTCAGCCCCAGCATTTT.

The chain links TRBV27 to TRBJ1-2; D is unclear. V was cut by 4 bases and J by 5 bases, with 14 bases left in between. The CDR3 sequence is 14 residues long. Germline CDR1 and CDR2: MNHEY and SMNVEV (reference sequence). In DNA form, the CDR3 reads TGTGCCAGCAGTTCGGTCAGGACTTCATATGGCTACACCTTC. This codes for CASSSVRTSYGYTF.

The chain carries TRBV19 and TRBJ2-3; D perhaps matches TRBD2 (6 bases). The germline gives CDR1 LNHDA, CDR2 SQIVND (reference sequence). This CDR3 has 16 residues. Trimming pared 3 bases from V and 0 bases from J, leaving 13 bases between. The CDR3 loop reads CASSMGGVGSTDTQYF. CDR3 DNA: TGTGCCAGTAGTATGGGGGGAGTTGGTAGCACAGATACGCAGTATTTT. Using reference TRBV19 and TRBJ2-3 for the parts outside the CDR3, the full variable domain is DGGITQSPKYLFRKEGQNVTLSCEQNLNHDAMYWYRQDPGQGLRLIYYSQIVNDFQKGDIAEGYSVSREKKESFPLTVTSAQKNPTAFYLCASSMGGVGSTDTQYFGPGTRLTVL.

CDR3 loop: CAAKGNTEAFF. The CDR3 DNA reads TGTGCCGCCAAGGGCAACACTGAAGCTTTCTTT. The V gene is TRBV6-5, the J gene TRBJ1-1, with D hard to call. CDR1 and CDR2 (germline): MNHEY, SVGAGI. Trimming cost V 11 bases and J 2 bases, with 9 bases left between them. This CDR3 comprises 11 residues.

This clone was observed a single time. The rearrangement joins TRBV6-1 to TRBJ2-5; 8 bases agree with TRBD1. V was clipped by 7 bases and J by 3 bases; unmatched bases: 7. The CDR3 loop spans 14 amino acids. Germline V gives CDR1 MNHNS, CDR2 SASEGT. CDR3 sequence: CASTKTGAEETQYF. Here the CDR3 DNA reads TGTGCCAGCACCAAGACAGGGGCGGAAGAGACCCAGTACTTC.

The J gene is TRBJ1-3, the V gene TRBV7-3; no reliable D call. CDR3 length equals 14 residues. Trimming took off 5 bases at V and 0 bases at J, with 8 bases between the two ends. Germline-derived CDR1 and CDR2 are SGHTA and FQGTGA. The CDR3 protein is CASSQGFSGNTIYF. The CDR3, as DNA: TGTGCCAGCAGCCAAGGGTTCTCTGGAAACACCATATATTTT.

V gene TRBV29-1 combines with J gene TRBJ2-1; possible D gene TRBD2, 6 bases. This CDR3 is 13 amino acids long. V was clipped by 7 bases and J by 0 bases, with 10 bases between them. From germline, CDR1 is SQVTM and CDR2 ANQGSEA. The CDR3, as DNA: TGCAGCGGAACAGCGGGCTCCTACAATGAGCAGTTCTTC. This encodes CSGTAGSYNEQFF.

The chain couples TRBV18 to TRBJ2-1; 13 positions agree with TRBD2. The germline V gene has CDR1 KGHSH and CDR2 LQKENI. V shed 5 bases, J shed 9 bases, and the junction held 7 bases outside the gene matches. The CDR3 consists of 15 residues. The CDR3 DNA reads TGTGCCAGCTCAACGGGACTAGCGGGACCGCGTGAGCAGTTCTTC. Translation gives CASSTGLAGPREQFF. The variable domain in full, completed from reference TRBV18 and TRBJ2-1, reads NAGVMQNPRHLVRRRGQEARLRCSPMKGHSHVYWYRQLPEEGLKFMVYLQKENIIDESGMPKERFSAEFPKEGPSILRIQQVVRGDSAAYFCASSTGLAGPREQFFGPGTRLTVL.

The chain joins TRBV18 to TRBJ2-7, with 8 positions matching TRBD2. Per germline, CDR1 KGHSH and CDR2 LQKENI. The CDR3 is 17 residues long. Unmatched junction bases numbered 13, after V lost 3 bases and J lost 3 bases. The CDR3 loop is CASSPIQVASGGYEQYF. In DNA form, the CDR3 reads TGTGCCAGCTCACCCATACAGGTGGCAAGCGGGGGCTACGAGCAGTACTTC.

The rearrangement links TRBV18 to TRBJ1-5; perhaps TRBD1 as D (5 bases). Germline lookup yields CDR1 KGHSH and CDR2 LQKENI. V was pared by 2 bases and J by 5 bases, with 10 bases between. The CDR3 covers 14 residues. The CDR3 loop reads CASSPVQGDQPQHF. CDR3 in DNA: TGTGCCAGCTCACCAGTTCAGGGAGATCAGCCCCAGCATTTT.

This chain links TRBV5-1 with TRBJ1-1; D remains unclear. Germline V gene sequence: CDR1 SGHRS, CDR2 YFSETQ. V was shortened by 0 bases and J by 5 bases, with 11 bases between the two germline ends. CDR3 length: 14 residues. The DNA for the CDR3 is TGCGCCAGCAGCTTGGCCCGGCAGCGAACTGAAGCTTTCTTT. Residues: CASSLARQRTEAFF.

The rearrangement links TRBV14 to TRBJ1-5, with D tentatively TRBD1 (5 bases). The V gene's germline CDR1 is SGHDN and CDR2 FVKESK. V was pared by 1 base and J by 6 bases, with 10 bases between. CDR3 length: 14 amino acids. The CDR3 reads CASSQGGWSQPQHF. CDR3 nucleotides: TGTGCCAGCAGCCAAGGGGGCTGGTCTCAGCCCCAGCATTTT.

The rearrangement links TRBV5-1 to TRBJ2-7, with no clear D. From germline, CDR1 is SGHRS and CDR2 YFSETQ. Trimming took 4 bases from V and 3 from J, leaving 5 bases between them. This CDR3 contains 11 residues. In DNA form, the CDR3 reads TGCGCCAGCAGCGAGGACTACGAGCAGTACTTC. Amino acids: CASSEDYEQYF.

The chain joins TRBV5-4 to TRBJ1-1; no reliable D call. The CDR3 runs to 12 residues. The ends were cut back, 0 bases at V and 9 bases at J, with 9 bases in the middle. Germline V gene sequence: CDR1 SGHNT, CDR2 YYREEE (reference sequence). Here the CDR3 DNA reads TGTGCCAGCAGCTTGGGGGTATCCCAAGCTTTCTTT. This translates into CASSLGVSQAFF.

This clone was observed a single time. V usage is TRBV27 and J usage is TRBJ1-1; 10 bases are a match to TRBD1. Germline V lookup: CDR1 MNHEY, CDR2 SMNVEV (reference sequence). There are 14 residues in the CDR3. V trimming: 7 bases; J trimming: 5 bases; junction bases outside the gene matches: 7. The CDR3 region is CASTKDRGGTEAFF. CDR3 DNA sequence: TGTGCCAGCACCAAGGACAGGGGGGGAACTGAAGCTTTCTTT.

The genes are TRBV4-1 and TRBJ2-3; 9 nucleotides line up with TRBD2. CDR1 and CDR2 from the germline V gene are MGHRA and YSYEKL. The CDR3 has 19 residues. Unmatched junction bases numbered 18, after V lost 5 bases and J lost 3 bases. Here the CDR3 reads CASSVKKEREASLTDTQYF. The CDR3 region has the DNA TGCGCCAGCAGCGTAAAAAAAGAGCGGGAGGCCTCCTTAACAGATACGCAGTATTTT.

Concerning this clone itself: Other DNA sequences in the same sample also yield this CDR3. V is TRBV11-3 and J is TRBJ2-2; D is unresolved. This CDR3 is built from 13 residues. V was trimmed by 3 bases and J by 4 bases, leaving 6 bases between them. In germline, CDR1 is SGHNT, CDR2 YENEEA. The chain's CDR3 is CASSFGATGELFF. CDR3 DNA: TGTGCCAGCAGCTTCGGTGCCACCGGGGAGCTGTTTTTT.

The chain links TRBV9 to TRBJ2-3; 7 nucleotides agree with TRBD2. Germline CDR1 is SGDLS and CDR2 is YYNGEE. The CDR3 is 15 amino acids. The J segment lost 2 bases and the V segment lost 2 bases, leaving 5 bases of the junction unmatched. Here the CDR3 DNA reads TGTGCCAGCAGCGTCCGGGACTACAACACAGATACGCAGTATTTT. Translation: CASSVRDYNTDTQYF.

V usage is TRBV5-5 and J usage is TRBJ1-2; D gene uncertain. The CDR3 is made up of 16 amino acids. V dropped 0 bases and J dropped 1 base, with 13 bases sitting between them. Germline V gene lookup returns CDR1 SGHKS and CDR2 YYEKEE (reference sequence). In nucleotides, the CDR3 is TGTGCCAGCAGCTTGGGACTTTCGGGAAATAACTATGGCTACACCTTC. Amino acid sequence: CASSLGLSGNNYGYTF.

The chain couples TRBV28 to TRBJ2-1; 9 nucleotides line up with TRBD2. The CDR3 runs 16 residues. V was clipped by 6 bases and J by 6 bases; unmatched bases: 12. Germline CDR1 reads MDHEN; CDR2 reads SYDVKM. The CDR3 nucleotides read TGTGCCAGCAGCAGACCGGGACTAGCATGGGGCAATGAGCAGTTCTTC. Residues: CASSRPGLAWGNEQFF.

The chain joins TRBV28 to TRBJ2-1, with 7 bases matching TRBD1. There are 13 residues in the CDR3. CDR1 is MDHEN and CDR2 is SYDVKM in the germline V gene. Losses at the gene ends were 7 bases for V and 3 bases for J; bases not matched to a gene: 3. As DNA, the CDR3 is TGTGCCAGCACCAGGGACAGCTACAATGAGCAGTTCTTC. It yields the protein CASTRDSYNEQFF. The full variable domain, rest sourced from reference TRBV28 and TRBJ2-1, is DVKVTQSSRYLVKRTGEKVFLECVQDMDHENMFWYRQDPGLGLRLIYFSYDVKMKEKGDIPEGYSVSREKKERFSLILESASTNQTSMYLCASTRDSYNEQFFGPGTRLTVL.

V usage is TRBV28 and J usage is TRBJ2-5; D is undetermined. Per germline, CDR1 MDHEN and CDR2 SYDVKM. V was cut by 6 bases and J by 5 bases, with 16 bases left in between. The CDR3 spans 14 residues. The CDR3 DNA sequence: TGTGCCAGCAGCGTACGACTTAGACGGGAGACCCAGTACTTC. Protein sequence: CASSVRLRRETQYF.